The sequence of this T cell receptor (beta chain) was determined in a study of blood T cell repertoires in COVID-19. Across the whole study: The samples span acute and convalescent COVID-19 from the United States, Italy and Spain. T cells, B-cell-depleted T cells, or PBMCs supplied cDNA or gDNA.

Authors' methods: Amplifying reference gene primers gave estimates of nucleated cell counts. Sequenced by immunoSEQ multiplex PCR; TCRdb stores in-frame clones only, minus some. V and J calls and clone size are copied from that table; D and trimming were computed from the DNA. The table includes under 300,000 clones, about 80% detected once. V trimming: 5 bases; J trimming: 8 bases; junction bases outside the gene matches: 13. The CDR3 consists of 16 residues. Germline CDR1 and CDR2: LGHDT and YNNKEL (reference sequence). The TCR sequence derives from a woman of 80 years or more with acute or convalescent COVID-19. The chain combines TRBV3-1 (or the pseudogene TRBV3-2) with TRBJ1-2; 11 nucleotides line up with TRBD1. The specimen sequenced was peripheral blood. The CDR3 reads CASSLTGTGGSPGYTF. The CDR3 bases are TGTGCCAGCAGCTTAACCGGGACAGGGGGTTCGCCCGGCTACACCTTC.